The 23 T cell receptor beta chains reported below all come from one sample, sequenced in a study of CD8 T cells in ankylosing spondylitis. TCRdb reprocessed the 5' RACE reads via MiXCR and lists one record per CDR3 protein. This sample has some 200,000 distinct CDR3 sequences; around 13% occur once, and the top ten carry 16%. Source material: blood, either unsorted or a sorted T cell fraction (not recorded which). Receptors originate from a male donor with ankylosing spondylitis or in good health (not recorded which).

This clonotype has a handful of counts. The chain is built from TRBV4-1 and TRBJ2-1; D not resolved. Trimming pared 0 bases from V and 8 bases from J, leaving 5 bases between. The germline V gene encodes CDR1 MGHRA and CDR2 YSYEKL. The CDR3 contains 12 residues. The CDR3 protein is CASSQDGHEQFF. DNA of the CDR3: TGCGCCAGCAGCCAAGATGGTCATGAGCAGTTCTTC.

This clonotype came up a few times. The chain employs TRBV12-3 or TRBV12-4 and TRBJ1-1, with TRBD1 matching over 8 bases. V lost 5 bases to trimming and J lost 11 bases; unmatched junction nucleotides: 13. The CDR3 has 14 amino acids. CDR3 region: CASSPPTGANAAFF. CDR3 coding DNA: TGTGCCAGCAGTCCCCCGACAGGGGCCAATGCGGCTTTCTTT.

Ten or more counts support this clonotype. The V gene is TRBV4-1, the J gene TRBJ2-7, with 11 bases fitting TRBD2. CDR1 is MGHRA and CDR2 is YSYEKL in the germline V gene. The CDR3 length is 15 residues. The trim removed 1 base at V and 5 bases at J, leaving 4 bases unmatched. CDR3 DNA: TGCGCCAGCAGCCAAGTCGTAGCGGGAGGGAACGAGCAGTACTTC. This translates into CASSQVVAGGNEQYF.

V gene TRBV7-9 combines with J gene TRBJ1-1, with TRBD1 matching over 7 bases. Unmatched junction bases numbered 9, after V lost 7 bases and J lost 7 bases. The CDR3 consists of 13 residues. Germline V CDR1 and CDR2: SEHNR, FQNEAQ (reference sequence). The CDR3 coding sequence is TGTGCCAGCACCCTCTCCGGGACAGTTGAAGCTTTCTTT. Its translation is CASTLSGTVEAFF.

The sample holds many counts of this clonotype. The chain recombines TRBV12-3 or TRBV12-4 with TRBJ2-3; 8 bases are shared with TRBD2. CDR3 size: 15 residues. The junction had 9 bases not matched to a gene; V was cut back by 8 bases and J by 2 bases. CDR3 residues: CASPPGGTLTDTQYF. The CDR3 DNA reads as TGTGCCAGCCCTCCGGGGGGGACCCTCACAGATACGCAGTATTTT.

This clonotype was observed a handful of times. The rearrangement uses TRBV6-1 and TRBJ2-3; D might be TRBD1 or TRBD2, each matching 5 bases. The CDR3 totals 13 residues. Looked up from germline, CDR1 is MNHNS and CDR2 is SASEGT. V lost 8 bases and J lost 6, with 15 bases in between. The DNA of the CDR3 is TGTGCCAGCGTGGGGGATACGTGGGATACGCAGTATTTT. This gives the protein CASVGDTWDTQYF.

This chain joins TRBV6-1 and TRBJ2-7; possibly TRBD1 for D (5 bases). CDR1 and CDR2 (germline): MNHNS, SASEGT. Between the trimmed V and J ends, which lost 6 bases and 5 bases, there was a span of 14 bases. The CDR3 is 13 residues long. The CDR3 sequence: CASRDTLGNEQYF. The DNA of the CDR3 is TGTGCCAGCAGGGACACCTTGGGCAACGAGCAGTACTTC.

There are a few counts of this clonotype. This chain joins TRBV4-1 and TRBJ2-5; 8 bases are a match to TRBD1. This CDR3 comprises 14 residues. Trimming cost V 4 bases and J 2 bases; bases outside gene matches: 3. Germline V gene data show CDR1 as MGHRA and CDR2 as YSYEKL. CDR3 protein: CASSRRQGQETQYF. CDR3 DNA sequence: TGCGCCAGCAGCCGACGACAGGGGCAAGAGACCCAGTACTTC.

V gene TRBV10-3 combines with J gene TRBJ1-2, with 9 bases matching TRBD1. Germline values: CDR1 ENHRY, CDR2 SYGVKD. V shed 0 bases and J 0 bases; nucleotides not matched to a gene: 5. The CDR3 is 17 amino acids. CDR3 coding DNA: TGTGCCATCAGTGAGTCGAAACAGGGGGCGCCTAACTATGGCTACACCTTC. This encodes CAISESKQGAPNYGYTF.

J is TRBJ1-1 and V is TRBV7-9; TRBD1 agrees at 8 bases. V lost 4 bases, J lost 2 bases, and 9 bases stayed unmatched. The V gene's germline CDR1 is SEHNR and CDR2 FQNEAQ (reference sequence). The CDR3 has 16 amino acids. The CDR3 DNA reads TGTGCCAGCAGCTCGGACAGGGCCATACCCAACACTGAAGCTTTCTTT. Its translation is CASSSDRAIPNTEAFF.

A few counts support this clonotype. The chain uses TRBV7-9 and TRBJ2-7; D not certain. Trimming stripped 6 bases from V and 2 bases from J, with 11 bases between. In germline, CDR1 is SEHNR, CDR2 FQNEAQ (reference sequence). The CDR3 covers 13 residues. The CDR3 DNA sequence: TGTGCCAGCAGTTCAGACACAACCTACGAGCAGTACTTC. Its translation is CASSSDTTYEQYF.

There are a few counts of this clonotype. The gene calls are TRBV20-1 and TRBJ2-5; 7 nucleotides line up with TRBD2. Germline-derived CDR1 and CDR2 are DFQATT and SNEGSKA (reference sequence). This CDR3 comprises 15 residues. V lost 2 bases to trimming and J lost 5 bases; unmatched junction nucleotides: 11. The CDR3 protein is CSARWLADIRETQYF. The CDR3 DNA sequence: TGCAGTGCTAGATGGCTAGCGGACATCCGGGAGACCCAGTACTTC.

The gene calls are TRBV24-1 and TRBJ2-3, with TRBD2 as a possible D gene (5 bases). CDR3 size: 13 residues. Germline V gives CDR1 KGHDR, CDR2 SFDVKD. Trimming pared 3 bases from V and 12 bases from J, leaving 15 bases between. CDR3 protein: CATSDDPRGTQYF. In DNA form, the CDR3 reads TGTGCCACCAGTGATGATCCTCGGGGAACACAGTATTTT.

In this sample, this clonotype turned up a few times. The V and J genes are TRBV9 and TRBJ2-3; D is possibly TRBD2 (5 bases). This CDR3 spans 14 amino acids. V was pared by 0 bases and J by 5 bases, with 10 bases between. Germline V lookup: CDR1 SGDLS, CDR2 YYNGEE. The CDR3 sequence: CASSVEGRVDTQYF. CDR3 bases: TGTGCCAGCAGCGTAGAAGGGCGGGTAGATACGCAGTATTTT. Full variable domain (missing parts from reference TRBV9 and TRBJ2-3): DSGVTQTPKHLITATGQRVTLRCSPRSGDLSVYWYQQSLDQGLQFLIQYYNGEERAKGNILERFSAQQFPDLHSELNLSSLELGDSALYFCASSVEGRVDTQYFGPGTRLTVL.

This clonotype was observed once. V and J are TRBV5-1 and TRBJ1-2; D call uncertain. Per the germline V gene, CDR1 is SGHRS and CDR2 is YFSETQ. V was cut by 0 bases and J by 0 bases, with 12 bases left in between. This CDR3 has 16 residues. CDR3 sequence reads: CASSLDSGVPNYGYTF. CDR3 DNA: TGCGCCAGCAGCTTGGACAGTGGGGTTCCTAACTATGGCTACACCTTC.

J is TRBJ2-3 and V is TRBV12-3 or TRBV12-4, with D maybe TRBD2 (5 bases). The ends were cut back, 6 bases at V and 4 bases at J, with 11 bases in the middle. CDR3 size: 13 residues. CDR3 region: CASSTTRADTQYF. The CDR3 DNA reads TGTGCCAGCAGCACCACTAGGGCAGATACGCAGTATTTT.

This clonotype was observed at least ten times. J is TRBJ1-2 and V is TRBV20-1, with a tentative D call TRBD1 (6 bases). V shed 2 bases and J shed 6 bases, with 16 bases lying between them. Per germline, CDR1 DFQATT and CDR2 SNEGSKA (reference sequence). The CDR3 length is 14 residues. Written as DNA, the CDR3 is TGCAGTGCTAGAAACCAGGGGATAGGCAATGGCTACACCTTC. This sequence encodes CSARNQGIGNGYTF.

This clonotype was counted only a few times. The chain links TRBV20-1 to TRBJ2-2; a weak D match, TRBD2 (6 bases). Looked up from germline, CDR1 is DFQATT and CDR2 is SNEGSKA (reference sequence). The CDR3 has 12 residues. The CDR3 reads CSHPRGTGELFF. CDR3 nucleotides: TGCAGCCATCCTCGGGGGACCGGGGAGCTGTTTTTT.

This clonotype was seen a few times. The chain recombines TRBV14 with TRBJ2-1; 8 nucleotides line up with TRBD2. The length of the CDR3 is 16 residues. Germline V gene lookup returns CDR1 SGHDN and CDR2 FVKESK. V trimming: 2 bases; J trimming: 2 bases; junction bases outside the gene matches: 5. CDR3: CASSQTPSGPYNEQFF. The DNA of the CDR3 is TGTGCCAGCAGCCAAACGCCTAGCGGGCCCTACAATGAGCAGTTCTTC.

This clonotype has a handful of counts. J is TRBJ2-3 and V is TRBV5-1; D not certain. The CDR3 totals 13 residues. Germline values: CDR1 SGHRS, CDR2 YFSETQ. Trimming stripped 0 bases from V and 4 bases from J, with 6 bases between. The CDR3 sequence is CASSLDGSDTQYF. The CDR3 bases are TGCGCCAGCAGCTTGGATGGGTCAGATACGCAGTATTTT.

This clonotype was recorded many times. V is TRBV27 and J is TRBJ1-1; D gene uncertain. Looked up from germline, CDR1 is MNHEY and CDR2 is SMNVEV (reference sequence). This CDR3 region has 11 residues. V lost 4 bases and J lost 1, with 1 base in between. The CDR3 protein is CASSSNTEAFF. The CDR3, as DNA: TGTGCCAGCAGTTCGAACACTGAAGCTTTCTTT.

V gene TRBV29-1 combines with J gene TRBJ1-2, with D uncertain. Germline V gives CDR1 SQVTM, CDR2 ANQGSEA. The length of the CDR3 is 15 residues. V was clipped by 3 bases and J by 8 bases, with 22 bases between them. The CDR3: CSVDRAGASNLGYTF. The DNA of the CDR3 is TGCAGCGTTGATAGGGCAGGTGCCTCTAATTTAGGCTACACCTTC.

This clonotype has a handful of counts. The rearrangement joins TRBV19 to TRBJ2-2, with 9 bases lining up with TRBD1. The CDR3 length is 15 residues. Germline V gene lookup returns CDR1 LNHDA and CDR2 SQIVND (reference sequence). Trimming at V came to 5 bases and at J to 4 bases, leaving 5 bases not matched to a gene. CDR3 sequence reads: CASSPGQGPTGELFF. The CDR3 DNA reads as TGTGCCAGTAGTCCGGGACAGGGTCCCACCGGGGAGCTGTTTTTT.